A selection of T cell receptor beta chains follows, all from one sample in a study of blood T cell repertoires in COVID-19. The repertoire was sequenced with immunoSEQ multiplex PCR; TCRdb's copy has only in-frame clones and lacks some. The data hold 200,000 or so clones, with roughly 80% observed a single time. Source material: peripheral blood. These receptors originate from a woman in her 30s with acute or convalescent COVID-19. Both conserved end residues are part of each CDR3. Each record gives: V gene, J gene, clone size, D gene, CDR3 DNA, CDR3 protein. The D gene is left open where the match is weak. Some rows mark clone size as missing; the rest say once, few, many or name a class of expanded clone.

>TRBV4-1|TRBJ2-5|-|-
TGCGCCAGCAGCCGGGCTTCGGGACTCGACCAAGAGACCCAGTACTTC
CASSRASGLDQETQYF
>TRBV27|TRBJ2-7|-|-
TGTGCCACCAAAGACAGTATCGGATCCCTCGAGCAGTACTTC
CATKDSIGSLEQYF
>TRBV6-6|TRBJ1-5|-|TRBD1
TGTGCCAGCAGCCTCCTCCCGGGGACAGGGGAGCCCCAGCATTTT
CASSLLPGTGEPQHF
>TRBV5-1|TRBJ2-1|-|TRBD2
TGCGCCAGCAGCCGGGTGCTTGGTCTAGCGGGCTCCGACTCCTACAATGAGCAGTTCTTC
CASSRVLGLAGSDSYNEQFF
>TRBV5-6|TRBJ1-5|-|TRBD1
TGTGCCAGCAGCTTCAGACAGGGCCGAATAGCTATAGCCGATCAGCCCCAGCATTTT
CASSFRQGRIAIADQPQHF
>TRBV5-6|TRBJ2-7|once|TRBD2
TGTGCCAGCAGCTTTTCAACTAGCGACTACGAGCAGTACTTC
CASSFSTSDYEQYF
>TRBV5-1|TRBJ2-1|-|TRBD1
TGCGCCAGCAGCTTTACAGGGGCATCCAGCTCCTACAATGAGCAGTTCTTC
CASSFTGASSSYNEQFF
>TRBV11-3|TRBJ2-3|-|TRBD2
TGTGCCAGCAGCTTAGGACAGCGGGGAGACACAGATACGCAGTATTTT
CASSLGQRGDTDTQYF
>TRBV12-3/TRBV12-4|TRBJ2-5|-|-
TGTGCCAGCAGCCCCGAGTCCTGGGAGACCCAGTACTTC
CASSPESWETQYF
>TRBV28|TRBJ2-7|-|-
TGTGCCAGCAATTCCCTGGGGGGGCAGTACGAGCAGTACTTC
CASNSLGGQYEQYF
>TRBV6-1|TRBJ1-5|-|-
TGTGCCAGCAGTGAAACGAGTCCCAATCAGCCCCAGCATTTT
CASSETSPNQPQHF
>TRBV9|TRBJ2-2|few|-
TGTGCCAGCAGCGTAGTTCCAGGGGACACCGGGGAGCTGTTTTTT
CASSVVPGDTGELFF
>TRBV12-3/TRBV12-4|TRBJ2-7|-|-
TGTGCCAGCAGTCGTTCCGGGAGCTACGAGCAGTACTTC
CASSRSGSYEQYF
>TRBV5-6|TRBJ2-5|-|TRBD2
TGTGCCAGCAGCTTCTCCCCTAGCGGGGGGTACCAAGAGACCCAGTACTTC
CASSFSPSGGYQETQYF
>TRBV19|TRBJ1-1|-|-
TGTGCCAGTAGTAGGACAAGGAACACTGAAGCTTTCTTT
CASSRTRNTEAFF
>TRBV21-1|TRBJ2-1|-|-
TGTGCCAGCAGCAAATACCCTAGCGGGCCCTACAATGAGCAGTTCTTC
CASSKYPSGPYNEQFF
>TRBV28|TRBJ2-1|-|-
TGTGCCACTACGGACTCCCCAGGTGAGCAGTTCTTC
CATTDSPGEQFF
>TRBV2|TRBJ2-6|once|-
TGTGCCAGCAGTGAACACCGCGGGACTGCTGGGGCCAACGTCCTGACTTTC
CASSEHRGTAGANVLTF
>TRBV4-3|TRBJ1-2|once|TRBD1
TGCGCCAGCAGCCATGAAATTCTCCGGGACAGTTCAGGCTACACCTTC
CASSHEILRDSSGYTF